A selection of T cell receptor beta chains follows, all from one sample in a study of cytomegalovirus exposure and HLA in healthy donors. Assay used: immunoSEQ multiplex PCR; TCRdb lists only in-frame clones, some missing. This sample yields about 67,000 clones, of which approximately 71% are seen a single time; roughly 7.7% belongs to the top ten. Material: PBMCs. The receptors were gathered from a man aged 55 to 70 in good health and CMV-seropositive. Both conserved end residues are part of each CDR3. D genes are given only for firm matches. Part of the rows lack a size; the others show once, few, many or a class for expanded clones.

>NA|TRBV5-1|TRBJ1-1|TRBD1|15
CASSTSGTGSPEAFF
TGCGCCAGCAGCACCTCCGGGACAGGGAGCCCTGAAGCTTTCTTT
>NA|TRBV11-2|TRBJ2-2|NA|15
CASSFSTRGTGELFF
TGTGCCAGCAGCTTTTCGACGCGGGGCACCGGGGAGCTGTTTTTT
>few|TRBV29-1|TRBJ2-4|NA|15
CSVADRGNIGNIQYF
TGCAGCGTTGCGGATAGGGGTAATATTGGCAACATTCAGTACTTC
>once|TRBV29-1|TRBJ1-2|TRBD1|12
CSVTGGPLGYTF
TGCAGCGTAACAGGGGGCCCGCTCGGCTACACCTTC
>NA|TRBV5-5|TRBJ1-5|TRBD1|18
CASSLRGDRGPSNQPQHF
TGTGCCAGCAGCTTGAGGGGGGACAGGGGACCTAGCAATCAGCCCCAGCATTTT
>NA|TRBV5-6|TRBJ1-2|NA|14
CASSLHRGGWGYTF
TGTGCCAGCAGCTTGCATCGTGGGGGGTGGGGCTACACCTTC
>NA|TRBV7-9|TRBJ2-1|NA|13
CASSLGQYNEQFF
TGTGCCAGCAGCTTAGGACAGTACAATGAGCAGTTCTTC
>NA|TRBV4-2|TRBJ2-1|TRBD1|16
CASSHPDRVGYNEQFF
TGTGCCAGCAGCCACCCGGACAGGGTGGGATACAATGAGCAGTTCTTC
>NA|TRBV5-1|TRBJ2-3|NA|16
CASSPILTVSGDTQYF
TGCGCCAGCAGCCCGATTTTGACTGTCTCCGGAGATACGCAGTATTTT
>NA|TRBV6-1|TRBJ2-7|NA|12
CASSGTAYEQYF
TGTGCCAGCAGTGGGACAGCCTACGAGCAGTACTTC
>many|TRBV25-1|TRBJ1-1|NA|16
CASSEGTGPTNTEAFF
TGTGCCAGCAGTGAAGGCACAGGGCCTACGAACACTGAAGCTTTCTTT
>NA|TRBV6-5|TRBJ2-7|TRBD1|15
CASKETGQGAYEQYF
TGTGCCAGCAAGGAAACGGGACAGGGGGCGTACGAGCAGTACTTC
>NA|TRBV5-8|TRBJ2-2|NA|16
CASSLVEGANTGELFF
TGTGCCAGCAGCTTGGTCGAGGGGGCGAACACCGGGGAGCTGTTTTTT
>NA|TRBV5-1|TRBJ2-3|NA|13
CASSTGGTDTQYF
TGCGCCAGCAGCACGGGGGGCACAGATACGCAGTATTTT
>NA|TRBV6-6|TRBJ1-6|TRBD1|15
CASSIPTGHHSPLHF
TGTGCCAGCAGTATCCCGACAGGGCACCATTCACCCCTCCACTTT
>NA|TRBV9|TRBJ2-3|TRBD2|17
CASSVAGLAGATDTQYF
TGTGCCAGCAGCGTAGCCGGACTAGCGGGGGCCACAGATACGCAGTATTTT
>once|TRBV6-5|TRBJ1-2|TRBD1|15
CASSQWGDRGYGYTF
TGTGCCAGCAGTCAGTGGGGGGACAGGGGCTATGGCTACACCTTC
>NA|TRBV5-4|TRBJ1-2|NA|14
CASSFGSGSYGYTF
TGTGCCAGCAGCTTCGGATCCGGGAGCTATGGCTACACCTTC
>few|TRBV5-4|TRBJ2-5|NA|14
CASSPKRAQETQYF
TGTGCCAGCAGCCCCAAGCGGGCACAAGAGACCCAGTACTTC
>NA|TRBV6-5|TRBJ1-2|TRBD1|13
CASSYRQGYGYTF
TGTGCCAGCAGTTACAGACAGGGGTATGGCTACACCTTC
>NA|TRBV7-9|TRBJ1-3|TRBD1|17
CASSPPDRGSSGNTIYF
TGTGCCAGCAGCCCCCCCGACAGGGGTAGCTCTGGAAACACCATATATTTT
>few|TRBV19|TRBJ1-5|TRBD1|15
CASSTGQGRNQPQHF
TGTGCCAGTAGTACAGGACAGGGTAGGAATCAGCCCCAGCATTTT
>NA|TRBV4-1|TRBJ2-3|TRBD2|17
CASSLTTSGGAGITQYF
TGCGCCAGCAGCCTAACGACTAGCGGGGGGGCGGGGATTACGCAGTATTTT
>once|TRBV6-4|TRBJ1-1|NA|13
CASTSQVSTEAFF
TGTGCCAGCACCTCCCAGGTATCCACTGAAGCTTTCTTT
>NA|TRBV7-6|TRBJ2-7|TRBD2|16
CASSLEAAGGFYEQYF
TGTGCCAGCAGCTTAGAGGCGGCGGGGGGGTTCTACGAGCAGTACTTC
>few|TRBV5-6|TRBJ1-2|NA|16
CASSPTGYAFSYGYTF
TGTGCCAGCAGCCCGACAGGATACGCCTTCAGCTATGGCTACACCTTC
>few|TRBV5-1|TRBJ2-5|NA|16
CASSLEPSGGGETQYF
TGCGCCAGCAGCTTGGAACCTAGCGGAGGGGGAGAGACCCAGTACTTC
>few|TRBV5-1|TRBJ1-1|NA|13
CASSLTGNTEAFF
TGCGCCAGCAGCCTGACAGGGAACACTGAAGCTTTCTTT
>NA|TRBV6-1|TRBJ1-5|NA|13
CASSVQGDQPQHF
TGTGCCAGCAGCGTTCAGGGTGATCAGCCCCAGCATTTT
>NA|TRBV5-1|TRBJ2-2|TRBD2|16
CASSRGTSGRAGELFF
TGCGCCAGCAGCCGTGGGACTAGCGGGAGGGCCGGGGAGCTGTTTTTT
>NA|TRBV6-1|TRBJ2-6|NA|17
CASSEAIAGSGANVLTF
TGTGCCAGCAGTGAAGCAATCGCCGGGTCTGGGGCCAACGTCCTGACTTTC
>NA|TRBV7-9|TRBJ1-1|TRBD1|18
CSSSLLIPRGGRATEAFF
TGTTCCAGCAGCTTACTAATCCCTCGAGGGGGCCGAGCCACTGAAGCTTTCTTT
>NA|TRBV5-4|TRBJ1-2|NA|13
CASSLAGVVGYTF
TGTGCCAGCAGCTTGGCAGGGGTGGTTGGCTACACCTTC
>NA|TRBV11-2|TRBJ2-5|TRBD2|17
CASSLGGASGGQETQYF
TGTGCCAGCAGCTTAGGCGGGGCTAGCGGGGGTCAAGAGACCCAGTACTTC
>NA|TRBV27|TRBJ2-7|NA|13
CASSSGWAYEQYF
TGTGCCAGCAGTAGCGGGTGGGCCTACGAGCAGTACTTC
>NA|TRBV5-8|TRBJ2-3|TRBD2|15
CASSLPVTGGDTQYF
TGTGCCAGCAGCTTGCCAGTCACGGGAGGGGATACGCAGTATTTT
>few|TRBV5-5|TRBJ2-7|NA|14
CASSAGTSVNEQYF
TGTGCCAGCAGCGCCGGGACATCAGTCAACGAGCAGTACTTC
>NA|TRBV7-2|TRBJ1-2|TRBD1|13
CASSSQGANGYTF
TGTGCCAGCAGCTCCCAGGGGGCGAATGGCTACACCTTC